These 28 T cell receptor beta chains were all obtained from the same sample, sequenced in a study of T cells in Graves' hyperthyroidism and ophthalmopathy. RNA transcripts served as the template for amplifying TCR beta CDR3 regions. The HTBI primer set drove a first-round RT-PCR of the TCR CDR3. Each CDR3 protein gets one entry after TCRdb re-called the multiplex PCR reads with MiXCR. The sample has about 290,000 distinct CDR3 sequences; less than 15% are singletons. Sequences were obtained from blood. The receptors were sampled from a woman aged 25 to 39 with Graves' hyperthyroidism that later progressed to Graves' ophthalmopathy.

Ten or more counts support this clonotype. The chain couples TRBV12-3 or TRBV12-4 to TRBJ2-6; the D is unclear. The CDR3 length is 15 residues. The V and J ends lost 5 bases and 0 bases respectively, with 8 bases between them. In nucleotides, the CDR3 is TGTGCCAGCAGTGTTGAAGGCTCTGGGGCCAACGTCCTGACTTTC. Translation gives CASSVEGSGANVLTF.

Many counts were recorded for this clonotype. The chain uses TRBV5-1 and TRBJ2-1; no clear D. Germline CDR1 and CDR2: SGHRS and YFSETQ. This CDR3 spans 15 amino acids. V gave up 4 bases and J gave up 5 bases, with 16 bases separating them. CDR3 sequence reads: CASSPTVQANNEQFF. For the CDR3, the DNA is TGCGCCAGCAGCCCCACCGTGCAGGCCAACAATGAGCAGTTCTTC.

This clonotype occurred many times. The rearrangement links TRBV10-2 to TRBJ2-7; D could derive from TRBD1 or TRBD2 (5 bases each). The V end lost 6 bases, the J end lost 6 bases, and 9 bases lay between the germline ends. Germline V gives CDR1 WSHSY, CDR2 SAAADI. This CDR3 region has 11 residues. In DNA form, the CDR3 reads TGCGCCAGCAGACACGGGGCCGAGCAGTACTTC. This encodes CASRHGAEQYF.

This clonotype was found many times. The genes are TRBV28 and TRBJ2-5; 10 bases align to TRBD2. The CDR3 loop spans 15 amino acids. From germline, CDR1 is MDHEN and CDR2 SYDVKM. V trimming: 4 bases; J trimming: 2 bases; junction bases outside the gene matches: 4. The CDR3 nucleotides read TGTGCCAGCAGTTCCCCGACTAGCGGGCAAGAGACCCAGTACTTC. This sequence encodes CASSSPTSGQETQYF.

This clonotype came up many times. The J gene is TRBJ1-2, the V gene TRBV13, with 9 bases identical to TRBD1. CDR3 length equals 16 residues. Germline values: CDR1 PRHDT, CDR2 FYEKMQ (reference sequence). The V gene end was trimmed by 5 bases and the J gene end by 4 bases; junction bases not matched to a gene: 11. CDR3 DNA sequence: TGTGCCAGCAGCCCCAGGTCCCGGGACAGGGTCTATGGCTACACCTTC. Translation: CASSPRSRDRVYGYTF.

The chain links TRBV7-3 to TRBJ2-2; 9 bases map to TRBD2. This CDR3 contains 15 residues. Germline CDR1 SGHTA, CDR2 FQGTGA. V shed 7 bases and J 1 base; nucleotides not matched to a gene: 4. In nucleotides, the CDR3 is TGTGCCAGCACCCTTAGCGGGGGGAACACCGGGGAGCTGTTTTTT. Its protein product is CASTLSGGNTGELFF.

The chain carries TRBV5-6 and TRBJ2-3; 7 bases map to TRBD2. V shed 0 bases, J shed 4 bases, and the junction held 8 bases outside the gene matches. CDR1 SGHDT and CDR2 YYEEEE come from the germline V gene. This CDR3 region has 16 residues. This CDR3 is CASSLEAGVISDTQYF. CDR3 sequence (DNA): TGTGCCAGCAGCTTGGAGGCGGGAGTGATCTCAGATACGCAGTATTTT.

This clonotype was seen more than once but under ten times. The chain combines TRBV20-1 with TRBJ2-5; the match to TRBD2 covers 12 bases. The J segment lost 9 bases and the V segment lost 2 bases, leaving 13 bases of the junction unmatched. CDR1 and CDR2 from the germline V gene are DFQATT and SNEGSKA (reference sequence). The CDR3 runs 16 residues. DNA for the CDR3: TGCAGTGCTAGACGCCTTACTCTAGCGGGGGGGGGGGCCCAGTACTTC. Its translation is CSARRLTLAGGGAQYF.

This CDR3 reads CASSFKDPRDTQYF. As DNA, the CDR3 is TGCGCCAGCAGCTTCAAGGACCCAAGAGATACGCAGTATTTT. This chain joins TRBV5-1 and TRBJ2-3; no firm D call. The V gene lost 2 bases and the J gene lost 5 bases, with 12 bases spanning the gap. This CDR3 spans 14 amino acids. The germline V gene encodes CDR1 SGHRS and CDR2 YFSETQ.

This clonotype was counted ten times or more. This sequence joins TRBV6-1 and TRBJ2-7; the match to TRBD2 covers 10 bases. Germline values: CDR1 MNHNS, CDR2 SASEGT. V lost 6 bases to trimming and J lost 2 bases; unmatched junction nucleotides: 13. There are 17 residues in the CDR3. The CDR3 here is CASSLIGGAGGAYEQYF. The CDR3 region has the DNA TGTGCCAGCAGCCTTATAGGGGGAGCGGGAGGGGCCTACGAGCAGTACTTC.

This clonotype was counted ten times or more. The V gene is TRBV6-2 or TRBV6-3, the J gene TRBJ1-1; the match to TRBD1 covers 11 bases. The V and J ends lost 2 bases and 5 bases, in that order; junction bases with no gene match: 13. The germline V gene has CDR1 MNHEY and CDR2 SVGEGT. This CDR3 spans 18 amino acids. The CDR3 is CASSYTGQGASWWTEAFF. The CDR3 region has the DNA TGTGCCAGCAGTTACACCGGACAGGGGGCTAGTTGGTGGACTGAAGCTTTCTTT.

This clonotype showed up many times. The chain is built from TRBV28 and TRBJ1-1, with 7 positions matching TRBD1. V lost 7 bases, J lost 7 bases, and 6 bases stayed unmatched. This CDR3 comprises 12 residues. The germline gives CDR1 MDHEN, CDR2 SYDVKM. The CDR3 DNA is TGTGCCAGCATAACAGGGGCGGGTGAAGCTTTCTTT. It encodes CASITGAGEAFF.

This clonotype was seen ten or more times. This chain links TRBV12-3 or TRBV12-4 with TRBJ2-3; 9 bases fit TRBD2. The V and J ends lost 5 bases and 5 bases, in that order; junction bases with no gene match: 23. CDR3 size: 20 residues. The CDR3 DNA reads TGTGCCAGCAGTGGAGGGTTACGGGCCTTGAGCGGGAGGACGGGAGATACGCAGTATTTT. Encoded protein: CASSGGLRALSGRTGDTQYF.

This clonotype was seen repeatedly, ten times or more. A read error may produce the germline difference seen at one junction end. This sequence joins TRBV30 and TRBJ1-1; D gene unclear. Germline V gene data show CDR1 as GTSNPN and CDR2 as SVGIG (reference sequence). CDR3 length: 12 amino acids. The CDR3 region has the DNA TGTGCCTGGACGGCCGGCGACACTGAAACTTTCTTT. Its translation: CAWTAGDTETFF.

This clonotype was picked up a small number of times. This rearrangement joins TRBV28 to TRBJ2-2; tentative D call: TRBD1 (6 bases). The CDR3 sequence is 14 residues long. Looked up from germline, CDR1 is MDHEN and CDR2 is SYDVKM. V lost 5 bases and J lost 8, with 15 bases in between. The CDR3 region has the DNA TGTGCCAGCAGTCCGGGACACGGTAAAGGGGAGCTGTTTTTT. Its translation: CASSPGHGKGELFF.

This clonotype was detected ten times or more. CDR3 nucleotides: TGTGCCAGCAGTTTATGGCGGGTCAGGGGCGCCGACGAGCAGTACTTC. Translation: CASSLWRVRGADEQYF. The chain carries TRBV28 and TRBJ2-7, with D possibly matching TRBD1 (6 bases). With 0 bases removed from V and 5 bases from J, the gap between germline ends came to 17 bases. Germline CDR1 MDHEN, CDR2 SYDVKM. This CDR3 has 16 amino acids.

In its sample, this clonotype was seen many times. J is TRBJ2-5 and V is TRBV4-1; TRBD2 matches at 11 bases. The length of the CDR3 is 16 residues. The germline V gene has CDR1 MGHRA and CDR2 YSYEKL. Trimming cost V 1 base and J 1 base; bases outside gene matches: 2. CDR3 nucleotides: TGCGCCAGCAGCCAAGCTAGCGGGAGGACCCAAGAGACCCAGTACTTC. Its protein is CASSQASGRTQETQYF.

Only a few counts were recorded for this clonotype. The chain joins TRBV9 to TRBJ2-2; 8 positions agree with TRBD1. The germline CDR1 and CDR2 sequences are SGDLS and YYNGEE. CDR3 length: 15 residues. The V gene end was trimmed by 3 bases and the J gene end by 3 bases; junction bases not matched to a gene: 4. The CDR3 DNA reads as TGTGCCAGCAGCGGACAGGGGAAATACACCGGGGAGCTGTTTTTT. Translating gives CASSGQGKYTGELFF.

As regards this clonotype: A clone one base away is much larger, so this may be a read error. The genes are TRBV20-1 and TRBJ2-7, with D uncertain. The V and J ends lost 6 bases and 3 bases respectively, with 15 bases between them. The CDR3 covers 13 residues. The germline V gene has CDR1 DFQATT and CDR2 SNEGSKA (reference sequence). CDR3 sequence reads: CSARRILSYEQYF. The CDR3 coding sequence is TGCAGTGCCAGGAGAATACTCAGCTACGAGCAGTACTTC.

This clonotype was counted ten times or more. J is TRBJ1-3 and V is TRBV20-1; D might be TRBD1 (5 bases). The V gene's germline CDR1 is DFQATT and CDR2 SNEGSKA (reference sequence). CDR3 size: 11 residues. As DNA, the CDR3 is TGCAGCGGGGACTATGGAAACACCATATATTTT. Protein product: CSGDYGNTIYF.

This clonotype was counted between two and nine times. This sequence may be a read error, since a much larger clone differs from it by one base. The gene calls are TRBV12-3 or TRBV12-4 and TRBJ1-2; D is uncertain. V dropped 5 bases and J dropped 8 bases, with 12 bases sitting between them. The CDR3 consists of 12 residues. For the CDR3, the DNA is TGTGCCAGCAGTCCCGACGGGAGGGGCTACACCTTC. As protein: CASSPDGRGYTF.

This clonotype was counted at least ten times. The rearrangement uses TRBV5-1 and TRBJ2-7; D assignment may be TRBD1 or TRBD2 (5 bases each). Germline V gene data show CDR1 as SGHRS and CDR2 as YFSETQ. V was pared by 0 bases and J by 6 bases, with 13 bases between. The CDR3 is 14 residues long. The CDR3 is CASSLDGAGREQYF. The CDR3, as DNA: TGCGCCAGCAGCTTGGACGGGGCCGGGCGCGAGCAGTACTTC.

This clonotype occurred many times. V and J are TRBV7-2 and TRBJ2-1; 7 nucleotides match TRBD2. There are 13 residues in the CDR3. CDR1 and CDR2 from the germline V gene are SGHTA and FQGNSA. Trimming cost V 2 bases and J 9 bases; bases outside gene matches: 4. The CDR3: CASSLTSAREQFF. DNA of the CDR3: TGTGCCAGCAGCTTAACTAGCGCCCGTGAGCAGTTCTTC.

This clonotype occurred a few times. This may be a read error, as it is one base from a much larger clone. Because the CDR3 is missing its conserved closing phenylalanine or tryptophan, this is likely a read error. This chain joins TRBV7-8 and TRBJ2-1; tentative D call: TRBD1 (6 bases). V shed 5 bases and J shed 8 bases, with 16 bases lying between them. CDR1 SGHVS and CDR2 FQNEAQ come from the germline V gene. The CDR3 contains 14 residues. CDR3 nucleotide sequence: TGTGCCAGCAGCCCGGAGGCCAGGGGTCATGAGCAGTTCTCC. It is translated as CASSPEARGHEQFS.

This clonotype occurred many times. The chain is built from TRBV11-2 and TRBJ2-7; TRBD2 matches at 14 bases. With V trimmed by 7 bases and J by 5 bases, 10 bases remained unmatched. This CDR3 is built from 16 residues. Germline V lookup: CDR1 SGHAT, CDR2 FQNNGV. Here the CDR3 reads CASKRGTSGSIDEQYF. CDR3 in DNA: TGTGCCAGCAAGAGGGGGACTAGCGGGAGTATCGACGAGCAGTACTTC. Based on the CDR3 plus reference TRBV11-2 and TRBJ2-7, the full variable domain is EAGVAQSPRYKIIEKRQSVAFWCNPISGHATLYWYQQILGQGPKLLIQFQNNGVVDDSQLPKDRFSAERLKGVDSTLKIQPAKLEDSAVYLCASKRGTSGSIDEQYFGPGTRLTVT.

A few counts support this clonotype. This chain connects TRBV19 to TRBJ2-7; D not certain. Germline V gene sequence: CDR1 LNHDA, CDR2 SQIVND (reference sequence). The CDR3 has 15 residues. Trimming removed 6 bases from V and 1 base from J, with 16 bases in between. The CDR3 bases are TGTGCCAGTAGCCTAGAAGGATGGACGTCCTACGAGCAGTACTTC. Its protein is CASSLEGWTSYEQYF. Complete variable domain (other parts from reference TRBV19 and TRBJ2-7): DGGITQSPKYLFRKEGQNVTLSCEQNLNHDAMYWYRQDPGQGLRLIYYSQIVNDFQKGDIAEGYSVSREKKESFPLTVTSAQKNPTAFYLCASSLEGWTSYEQYFGPGTRLTVT.

For this clonotype: A much larger clone differs by one base, so this may be a read error. This sequence joins TRBV15 and TRBJ2-2; D is ambiguous. Trimming cost V 5 bases and J 1 base, with 14 bases left between them. CDR1 is LNHNV, CDR2 YYDKDF, per germline (reference sequence). The CDR3 totals 16 residues. The DNA for the CDR3 is TGTGCCACCAGCGCGTATGAGACGGAGAACACCGGGGAGCTGTTTTTT. Its protein product is CATSAYETENTGELFF.

This clonotype was recorded at least ten times. V and J are TRBV28 and TRBJ2-1; 9 bases line up with TRBD2. This CDR3 is built from 16 residues. Germline V gives CDR1 MDHEN, CDR2 SYDVKM. Trimming removed 1 base from V and 8 bases from J; junction bases left unmatched: 9. CDR3 amino acids: CASSLSLAGWSHEQFF. The CDR3 coding sequence is TGTGCCAGCAGTTTATCCCTAGCGGGATGGTCTCATGAGCAGTTCTTC.